A selection of T cell receptor beta chains follows, all from one sample in a study of shared clonotypes between healthy human individuals. The repertoire was sequenced with immunoSEQ multiplex PCR; TCRdb's copy has only in-frame clones and lacks some. Here the sample spans about 95,000 clones, approximately 61% being singletons. Input material: memory CD8+ T cells sorted from blood. The receptors stem from a man aged 30 to 45 in good health. Each CDR3 is given with its conserved first and last residue. The order of the fields is J gene, clone size, D gene, V gene, CDR3 protein, CDR3 DNA. A D gene is named only where the DNA matches it firmly. The listing skips clone size in some rows; elsewhere it reads once, few, many or a size class.

J: TRBJ2-2
size: -
D: -
V: TRBV11-2
CDR3: CASSFYGNTGELFF
DNA: TGTGCCAGCAGCTTTTACGGGAACACCGGGGAGCTGTTTTTT

J: TRBJ2-3
size: -
D: -
V: TRBV6-1
CDR3: CASKDSLHTDTQYF
DNA: TGTGCCAGCAAAGACAGCCTCCATACAGATACGCAGTATTTT

J: TRBJ1-4
size: -
D: -
V: TRBV7-8
CDR3: CASSRRDYEKLFF
DNA: TGTGCCAGCAGCAGGCGGGATTATGAAAAACTGTTTTTT

J: TRBJ2-5
size: -
D: TRBD1
V: TRBV29-1
CDR3: CSVEGGQGAYGTQYF
DNA: TGCAGCGTTGAAGGTGGACAGGGGGCTTATGGGACCCAGTACTTC

J: TRBJ2-3
size: once
D: TRBD2
V: TRBV5-4
CDR3: CASSPRTSGNPIRDTQYF
DNA: TGTGCCAGCAGCCCCCGGACTAGCGGGAACCCTATACGAGATACGCAGTATTTT

J: TRBJ1-1
size: -
D: -
V: TRBV5-4
CDR3: CASRYGGTQDTEAFF
DNA: TGTGCCAGCAGATACGGCGGGACACAGGACACTGAAGCTTTCTTT

J: TRBJ2-3
size: -
D: TRBD2
V: TRBV6-1
CDR3: CASREGLADTDTQYF
DNA: TGTGCCAGCAGGGAAGGACTAGCGGACACAGATACGCAGTATTTT

J: TRBJ1-5
size: -
D: -
V: TRBV5-6
CDR3: CASSFHGFNQPQHF
DNA: TGTGCCAGCAGCTTTCACGGGTTCAATCAGCCCCAGCATTTT

J: TRBJ2-2
size: -
D: -
V: TRBV7-6
CDR3: CASSYTGELFF
DNA: TGTGCCAGCAGTTATACCGGGGAGCTGTTTTTT

J: TRBJ2-6
size: -
D: -
V: TRBV7-9
CDR3: CASSVGGAGANVLTF
DNA: TGTGCCAGCAGCGTGGGGGGAGCTGGGGCCAACGTCCTGACTTTC

J: TRBJ2-1
size: -
D: -
V: TRBV19
CDR3: CASSIQGSSYNEQFF
DNA: TGTGCCAGTAGTATACAGGGAAGCTCCTACAATGAGCAGTTCTTC

J: TRBJ1-1
size: -
D: TRBD1
V: TRBV7-6
CDR3: CASSLDPTGLNTEAFF
DNA: TGTGCCAGCAGCTTAGACCCGACAGGGCTGAACACTGAAGCTTTCTTT

J: TRBJ2-7
size: many
D: TRBD1
V: TRBV6-5
CDR3: CASSYATGGEQYF
DNA: TGTGCCAGCAGTTACGCGACAGGGGGCGAGCAGTACTTC

J: TRBJ2-7
size: -
D: -
V: TRBV5-6
CDR3: CASSYPTSYEQYF
DNA: TGTGCCAGCAGCTATCCAACTTCCTACGAGCAGTACTTC

J: TRBJ1-5
size: -
D: TRBD1
V: TRBV2
CDR3: CASSPMQMTGGNQPQHF
DNA: TGTGCCAGCAGTCCTATGCAGATGACAGGGGGCAATCAGCCCCAGCATTTT

J: TRBJ2-1
size: -
D: TRBD1
V: TRBV25-1
CDR3: CASSERQGAYNEQFF
DNA: TGTGCCAGCAGTGAAAGACAGGGGGCGTACAATGAGCAGTTCTTC

J: TRBJ2-7
size: -
D: -
V: TRBV4-1
CDR3: CASSQGGGGTVSYEQYF
DNA: TGCGCCAGCAGCCAAGGGGGGGGTGGGACAGTATCCTACGAGCAGTACTTC

J: TRBJ1-5
size: -
D: -
V: TRBV6-5
CDR3: CASSYSSFQPQHF
DNA: TGTGCCAGCAGTTACTCGAGTTTTCAGCCCCAGCATTTT

J: TRBJ2-7
size: -
D: -
V: TRBV11-3
CDR3: CASSSSEQYF
DNA: TGTGCCAGCAGCTCTAGCGAGCAGTACTTC

J: TRBJ2-7
size: -
D: -
V: TRBV6-5
CDR3: CASSPPPGPYEQYF
DNA: TGTGCCAGCAGTCCCCCGCCAGGGCCCTACGAGCAGTACTTC

J: TRBJ1-3
size: -
D: -
V: TRBV18
CDR3: CASSPGEAGNTIYF
DNA: TGTGCCAGCTCGCCAGGGGAGGCTGGAAACACCATATATTTT

J: TRBJ1-4
size: -
D: -
V: TRBV25-1
CDR3: CASSGVTGNEKLFF
DNA: TGTGCCAGCAGTGGCGTGACAGGAAATGAAAAACTGTTTTTT

J: TRBJ2-5
size: few
D: -
V: TRBV27
CDR3: CASSFRETQYF
DNA: TGTGCCAGCAGTTTTAGGGAGACCCAGTACTTC

J: TRBJ2-3
size: -
D: TRBD1
V: TRBV5-1
CDR3: CASSQGDPRTDTQYF
DNA: TGCGCCAGCAGCCAGGGGGACCCCCGCACAGATACGCAGTATTTT

J: TRBJ1-1
size: -
D: -
V: TRBV29-1
CDR3: CSVDGGPLSTFF
DNA: TGCAGCGTTGATGGGGGACCTTTATCCACTTTCTTT

J: TRBJ1-5
size: -
D: TRBD1
V: TRBV28
CDR3: CASSRNRGRTQSNQPQHF
DNA: TGTGCCAGCAGCCGTAACAGGGGGCGCACTCAGAGCAATCAGCCCCAGCATTTT

J: TRBJ1-5
size: few
D: -
V: TRBV6-6
CDR3: CASSYSEGRWQPQHF
DNA: TGTGCCAGCAGTTACTCTGAGGGGAGGTGGCAGCCCCAGCATTTT

J: TRBJ2-5
size: -
D: -
V: TRBV7-6
CDR3: CASSLYEGRSLSWRETQYF
DNA: TGTGCCAGCAGCTTATATGAGGGTCGGAGCTTGAGCTGGAGGGAGACCCAGTACTTC

J: TRBJ2-6
size: -
D: -
V: TRBV7-9
CDR3: CASRSGSGANVLTF
DNA: TGTGCCAGCAGGTCCGGTTCTGGGGCCAACGTCCTGACTTTC

J: TRBJ2-1
size: few
D: TRBD2
V: TRBV7-9
CDR3: CASSSGLAGISYNEQFF
DNA: TGTGCCAGCAGCTCCGGACTAGCGGGTATCTCCTACAATGAGCAGTTCTTC

J: TRBJ1-2
size: -
D: -
V: TRBV28
CDR3: CASSPPTRGVYGYTF
DNA: TGTGCCAGCAGCCCCCCGACTCGGGGGGTCTATGGCTACACCTTC

J: TRBJ2-1
size: -
D: TRBD2
V: TRBV7-9
CDR3: CASSLGGRAWLF
DNA: TGTGCCAGCAGCTTGGGCGGGAGGGCCTGGCTCTTC

J: TRBJ2-7
size: -
D: TRBD1
V: TRBV6-6
CDR3: CASNDRGNFKEQYF
DNA: TGTGCCAGCAATGACAGGGGAAATTTCAAAGAGCAGTACTTC

J: TRBJ2-1
size: -
D: TRBD2
V: TRBV6-1
CDR3: CASSDGLAGAIEQFF
DNA: TGTGCCAGCAGTGACGGACTAGCGGGAGCTATTGAGCAGTTCTTC

J: TRBJ1-2
size: few
D: -
V: TRBV6-6
CDR3: CASRELTSGGYTF
DNA: TGTGCCAGCCGCGAGCTGACGTCCGGTGGCTACACCTTC

J: TRBJ2-3
size: once
D: TRBD1
V: TRBV25-1
CDR3: CASSGQTGGIRTDTQYF
DNA: TGTGCCAGCAGTGGCCAGACAGGGGGCATACGGACAGATACGCAGTATTTT

J: TRBJ2-2
size: few
D: -
V: TRBV6-4
CDR3: CASSFQSTGELFF
DNA: TGTGCCAGCAGTTTCCAGTCTACCGGGGAGCTGTTTTTT